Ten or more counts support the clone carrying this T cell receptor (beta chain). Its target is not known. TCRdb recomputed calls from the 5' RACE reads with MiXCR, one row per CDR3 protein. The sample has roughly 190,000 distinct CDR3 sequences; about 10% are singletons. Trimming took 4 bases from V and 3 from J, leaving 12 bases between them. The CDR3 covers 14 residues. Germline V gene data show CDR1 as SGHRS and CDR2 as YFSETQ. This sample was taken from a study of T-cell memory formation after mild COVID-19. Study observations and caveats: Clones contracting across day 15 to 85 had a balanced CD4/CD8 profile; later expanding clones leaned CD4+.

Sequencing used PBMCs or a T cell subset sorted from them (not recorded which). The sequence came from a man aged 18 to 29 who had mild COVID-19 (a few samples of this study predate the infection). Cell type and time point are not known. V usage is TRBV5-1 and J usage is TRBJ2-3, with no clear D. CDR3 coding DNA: TGCGCCAGCAGCCCTAGGGTGGCTACAGATACGCAGTATTTT. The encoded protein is CASSPRVATDTQYF.